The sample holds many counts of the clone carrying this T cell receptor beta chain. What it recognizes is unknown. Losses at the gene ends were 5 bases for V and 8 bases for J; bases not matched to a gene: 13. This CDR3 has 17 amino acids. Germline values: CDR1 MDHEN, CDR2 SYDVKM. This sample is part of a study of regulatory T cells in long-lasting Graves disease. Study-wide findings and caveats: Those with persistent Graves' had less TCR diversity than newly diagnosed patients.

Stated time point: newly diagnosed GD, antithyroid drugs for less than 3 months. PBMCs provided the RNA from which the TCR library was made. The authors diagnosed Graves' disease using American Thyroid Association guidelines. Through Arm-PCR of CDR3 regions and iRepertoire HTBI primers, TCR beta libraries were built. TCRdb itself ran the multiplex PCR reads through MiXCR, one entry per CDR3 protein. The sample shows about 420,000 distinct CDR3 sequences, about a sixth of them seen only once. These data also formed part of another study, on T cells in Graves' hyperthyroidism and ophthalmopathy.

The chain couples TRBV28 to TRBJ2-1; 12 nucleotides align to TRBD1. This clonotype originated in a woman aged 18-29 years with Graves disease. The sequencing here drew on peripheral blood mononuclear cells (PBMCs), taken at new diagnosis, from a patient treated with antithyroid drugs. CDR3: CASSQLGGQGAGDEQFF. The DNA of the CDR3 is TGTGCCAGCAGTCAATTGGGGGGACAGGGGGCGGGCGATGAGCAGTTCTTC.